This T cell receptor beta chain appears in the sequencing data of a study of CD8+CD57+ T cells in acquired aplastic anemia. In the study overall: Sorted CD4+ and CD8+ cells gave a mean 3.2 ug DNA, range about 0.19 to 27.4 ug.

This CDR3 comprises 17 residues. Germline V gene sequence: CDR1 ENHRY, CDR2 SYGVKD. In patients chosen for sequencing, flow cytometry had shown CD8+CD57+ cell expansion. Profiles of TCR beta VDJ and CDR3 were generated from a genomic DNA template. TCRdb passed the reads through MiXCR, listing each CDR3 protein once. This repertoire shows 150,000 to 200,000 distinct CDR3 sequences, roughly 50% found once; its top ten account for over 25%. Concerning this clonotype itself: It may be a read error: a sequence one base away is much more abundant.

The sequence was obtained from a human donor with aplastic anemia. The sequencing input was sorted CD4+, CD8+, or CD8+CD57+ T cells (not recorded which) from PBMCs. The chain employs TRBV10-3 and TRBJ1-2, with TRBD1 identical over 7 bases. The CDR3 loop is CAISERVGGQSNCGYTF. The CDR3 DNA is TGTGCCATCAGTGAGCGGGTAGGGGGCCAATCTAACTGTGGCTACACCTTC.